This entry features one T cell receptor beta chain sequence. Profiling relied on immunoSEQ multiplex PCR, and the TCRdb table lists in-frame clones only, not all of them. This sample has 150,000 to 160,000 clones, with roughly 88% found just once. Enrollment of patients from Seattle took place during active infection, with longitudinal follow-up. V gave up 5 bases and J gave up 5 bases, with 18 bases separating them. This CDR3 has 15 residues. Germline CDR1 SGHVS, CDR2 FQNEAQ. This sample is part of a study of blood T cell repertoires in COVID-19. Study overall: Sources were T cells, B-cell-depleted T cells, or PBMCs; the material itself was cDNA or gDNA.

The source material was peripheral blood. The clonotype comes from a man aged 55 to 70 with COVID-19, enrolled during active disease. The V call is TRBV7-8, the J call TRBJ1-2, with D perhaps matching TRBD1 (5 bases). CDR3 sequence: CASSTDTSAGYGYTF. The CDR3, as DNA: TGTGCCAGCAGCACGGACACATCGGCCGGATATGGCTACACCTTC.